This entry lists 20 T cell receptor beta chains sequenced from one sample in a study of T cells in localized non-small cell lung cancer. Sequencing used immunoSEQ multiplex PCR; TCRdb keeps in-frame clones, though not all of them. The sample holds some 82,000 clones; 80% are singletons and the top ten take 15% to 20%. The sequenced sample was PBMCs, obtained before any cancer treatment. These receptors all come from a man between 40 and 70 years old with stage II squamous cell lung carcinoma.

The chain joins TRBV5-1 to TRBJ2-5; no clear D. This CDR3 has 10 residues. V gave up 4 bases and J gave up 5 bases, with 3 bases separating them. Germline CDR1 is SGHRS and CDR2 is YFSETQ. As DNA, the CDR3 is TGCGCCAGCAGCGGCGAGACCCAGTACTTC. Amino acids: CASSGETQYF.

V is TRBV5-1 and J is TRBJ2-7, with TRBD1 matching over 8 bases. Germline CDR1 reads SGHRS; CDR2 reads YFSETQ. CDR3 length: 14 amino acids. The V segment lost 2 bases and the J segment 6 bases; nucleotides outside the gene matches: 7. The CDR3 sequence: CASSFSLTGAEQYF. CDR3 sequence (DNA): TGCGCCAGCAGCTTCTCTTTGACAGGGGCCGAGCAGTACTTC.

In nucleotides, the CDR3 is TGTGCCAGCAGTCAAGGACGGGATAACTATGGCTACACCTTC. It codes for CASSQGRDNYGYTF. This chain uses TRBV7-9 with TRBJ1-2; no clear D gene. V gave up 6 bases and J gave up 1 base, with 12 bases separating them. Germline lookup yields CDR1 SEHNR and CDR2 FQNEAQ (reference sequence). The CDR3 spans 14 residues.

This sequence joins TRBV5-1 and TRBJ2-7; no firm D call. From germline, CDR1 is SGHRS and CDR2 YFSETQ. The CDR3 spans 13 residues. V was shortened by 4 bases and J by 1 base, with 9 bases between the two germline ends. CDR3 loop: CASSRLGSYEQYF. CDR3 in DNA: TGCGCCAGCAGCCGATTGGGGTCCTACGAGCAGTACTTC.

The CDR3 protein is CASSPYSKDRAGEKLFF. CDR3 DNA: TGTGCCAGCTCACCCTACTCCAAGGACAGGGCGGGGGAAAAACTGTTTTTT. The chain recombines TRBV18 with TRBJ1-4; 8 nucleotides align to TRBD1. V was clipped by 3 bases and J by 8 bases; unmatched bases: 14. This CDR3 is 17 amino acids long. Germline lookup yields CDR1 KGHSH and CDR2 LQKENI.

This clone showed up just once. This sequence joins TRBV4-1 and TRBJ1-2; 7 positions agree with TRBD1. V lost 0 bases to trimming and J lost 5 bases; unmatched junction nucleotides: 9. Germline V gives CDR1 MGHRA, CDR2 YSYEKL. The CDR3 covers 16 residues. In DNA, the CDR3 is TGCGCCAGCAGCCAAGATGTGAAGGGACAGAGGTATGGCTACACCTTC. Its protein is CASSQDVKGQRYGYTF.

This chain uses TRBV27 with TRBJ1-5; tentative D call: TRBD1 (5 bases). Germline CDR1 is MNHEY and CDR2 is SMNVEV (reference sequence). CDR3 length: 14 residues. The V end was cut by 8 bases, the J end by 0 bases, with 11 bases between. The CDR3 sequence: CASSLQGSNQPQHF. CDR3 nucleotide sequence: TGTGCCAGCTCCCTCCAGGGTAGCAATCAGCCCCAGCATTTT.

This clone has a count of ten or more. The chain employs TRBV28 and TRBJ2-1; 8 bases agree with TRBD1. Germline CDR1 is MDHEN and CDR2 is SYDVKM. CDR3 length: 16 amino acids. The trim removed 7 bases at V and 3 bases at J, leaving 11 bases unmatched. The DNA for the CDR3 is TGTGCCAGCAAAGGAGGGGCAGGGGGCTTCTACAATGAGCAGTTCTTC. Its translation is CASKGGAGGFYNEQFF. Filled out from reference TRBV28 and TRBJ2-1, the complete variable domain reads DVKVTQSSRYLVKRTGEKVFLECVQDMDHENMFWYRQDPGLGLRLIYFSYDVKMKEKGDIPEGYSVSREKKERFSLILESASTNQTSMYLCASKGGAGGFYNEQFFGPGTRLTVL.

V is TRBV18 and J is TRBJ1-1, with TRBD1 as a possible D gene (5 bases). Germline V lookup: CDR1 KGHSH, CDR2 LQKENI. The CDR3 is 12 amino acids. Trimming removed 6 bases from V and 7 bases from J, with 12 bases in between. CDR3 sequence: CASSPDSFEAFF. For the CDR3, the DNA is TGTGCCAGCTCCCCTGACAGTTTTGAAGCTTTCTTT.

This chain joins TRBV7-2 and TRBJ2-3; 9 nucleotides match TRBD2. The ends lost 5 bases at V and 3 bases at J; junction bases unmatched: 6. The CDR3 has 15 residues. From germline, CDR1 is SGHTA and CDR2 FQGNSA. CDR3 DNA: TGTGCCAGCAGCGTTAGCGGGGGAGGGACAGATACGCAGTATTTT. Translation gives CASSVSGGGTDTQYF.

This chain uses TRBV2 with TRBJ2-5, with TRBD2 matching 9 bases. V lost 3 bases to trimming and J lost 5 bases; unmatched junction nucleotides: 7. The germline V gene encodes CDR1 SNHLY and CDR2 FYNNEI. The CDR3 contains 15 residues. The CDR3, as DNA: TGTGCCAGCAGTGAGGAGCGGGGGGCCCGGGAGACCCAGTACTTC. This encodes CASSEERGARETQYF.

The CDR3 DNA is TGTGCCAGCAGCTTACTACAGGGGTCTGGCGGCTACACCTTC. This translates into CASSLLQGSGGYTF. The J gene is TRBJ1-2, the V gene TRBV5-4, with TRBD1 matching over 7 bases. The length of the CDR3 is 14 residues. Trimming at V came to 2 bases and at J to 8 bases, leaving 9 bases not matched to a gene. Germline lookup yields CDR1 SGHNT and CDR2 YYREEE (reference sequence).

V is TRBV19 and J is TRBJ2-5, with 9 bases that match TRBD1. Per germline, CDR1 LNHDA and CDR2 SQIVND (reference sequence). V was clipped by 3 bases and J by 1 base; unmatched bases: 3. This CDR3 has 15 residues. As DNA, the CDR3 is TGTGCCAGTAGTATGGGACAGGGACGCCAAGAGACCCAGTACTTC. This codes for CASSMGQGRQETQYF.

The chain combines TRBV29-1 with TRBJ2-6, with D hard to call. With 6 bases removed from V and 0 bases from J, the gap between germline ends came to 9 bases. Germline CDR1 SQVTM, CDR2 ANQGSEA. The CDR3 has 14 residues. CDR3 DNA sequence: TGCAGCGTGGGCGGATACTCTGGGGCCAACGTCCTGACTTTC. Translating it yields CSVGGYSGANVLTF.

The V gene is TRBV2, the J gene TRBJ1-1; D unclear. Germline CDR1 and CDR2: SNHLY and FYNNEI. This CDR3 comprises 15 residues. Trimming removed 4 bases from V and 0 bases from J, with 12 bases in between. CDR3 in DNA: TGTGCCAGCAGTGGATCAGCAGCTTTGAACACTGAAGCTTTCTTT. Its protein product is CASSGSAALNTEAFF.

The sample holds one count of this clone. V and J are TRBV4-2 and TRBJ2-5, with 10 bases matching TRBD2. From germline, CDR1 is LGHNA and CDR2 YNFKEQ. The CDR3 runs to 17 residues. The junction had 9 bases not matched to a gene; V was cut back by 0 bases and J by 5 bases. CDR3 sequence: CASSQDGAGGPLETQYF. CDR3 DNA: TGTGCCAGCAGCCAAGATGGAGCGGGGGGGCCCTTGGAGACCCAGTACTTC.

The chain combines TRBV9 with TRBJ2-5; D tentatively reads TRBD1 or TRBD2 (5 bases each). The germline gives CDR1 SGDLS, CDR2 YYNGEE. V lost 4 bases and J lost 4, with 14 bases in between. The CDR3 runs to 14 residues. The CDR3 DNA reads as TGTGCCAGCAGCCCAGGGACCCACCCAGAGACCCAGTACTTC. It yields the protein CASSPGTHPETQYF.

This CDR3 reads CATSRDRGLGEKLFF. CDR3 DNA sequence: TGTGCCACCAGCAGAGATCGGGGGCTTGGTGAAAAACTGTTTTTT. The chain joins TRBV15 to TRBJ1-4; tentative D call: TRBD1 (6 bases). V was pared by 0 bases and J by 7 bases, with 12 bases between. Germline loops: CDR1 LNHNV, CDR2 YYDKDF (reference sequence). CDR3 length equals 15 residues.

The rearrangement uses TRBV28 and TRBJ2-7; 7 bases fit TRBD2. This CDR3 has 14 residues. V lost 2 bases and J lost 7; bases outside the gene matches: 8. Germline CDR1 MDHEN, CDR2 SYDVKM. The chain's CDR3 is CASSLRGSGREQYF. CDR3 coding DNA: TGTGCCAGCAGTTTACGGGGGTCCGGGAGGGAGCAGTACTTC.

The chain has TRBV6-1 and TRBJ1-1; D not certain. Germline-derived CDR1 and CDR2 are MNHNS and SASEGT. With 5 bases removed from V and 4 bases from J, the gap between germline ends came to 11 bases. The CDR3 runs 13 residues. DNA of the CDR3: TGTGCCAGCAGTAGAACCCGGGGCACTGAAGCTTTCTTT. Amino acids: CASSRTRGTEAFF.